The 14 T cell receptor beta chains in this list originate from one sample, sequenced in a study of CD8+CD57+ T cells in acquired aplastic anemia. By flow cytometry, patients selected for sequencing had shown an expansion of CD8+CD57+ cells. Genomic DNA served as template for TCR beta VDJ and CDR3 profiling. MiXCR was run by TCRdb on the reads, yielding one entry per CDR3 protein. The sample has around 500,000 distinct CDR3 sequences; less than 35% are singletons. Material for sequencing was sorted CD4+, CD8+, or CD8+CD57+ T cells (not recorded which) from PBMCs. The receptors derive from a human donor with aplastic anemia.

This chain joins TRBV28 and TRBJ1-5; TRBD1 is a possible D gene (6 bases). With 5 bases removed from V and 7 bases from J, the gap between germline ends came to 15 bases. The CDR3 has 14 residues. The germline CDR1 and CDR2 sequences are MDHEN and SYDVKM. CDR3 in amino acids: CASSLPGASQPQHF. The CDR3 DNA reads TGTGCCAGCAGTCTGCCAGGGGCTAGCCAGCCCCAGCATTTT. Looking up the rest from reference TRBV28 and TRBJ1-5 gives the full variable domain: DVKVTQSSRYLVKRTGEKVFLECVQDMDHENMFWYRQDPGLGLRLIYFSYDVKMKEKGDIPEGYSVSREKKERFSLILESASTNQTSMYLCASSLPGASQPQHFGDGTRLSIL.

Turning to this clonotype: A much larger clone differs from this one at a single base, so this may be a read error. The conserved phenylalanine or tryptophan normally closing the CDR3 is absent here, so this likely arose from a read error. The genes are TRBV12-3 or TRBV12-4 and TRBJ1-2; TRBD1 agrees at 7 bases. V gave up 6 bases and J gave up 4 bases; unmatched junction bases: 5. The CDR3 runs to 13 residues. The CDR3 DNA reads TGTGCCAGCAGGACCAGGGACAGCTATGGCTACACCCTC. Its translation: CASRTRDSYGYTL.

This chain uses TRBV15 with TRBJ1-6, with 8 bases aligning to TRBD1. The CDR3 is made up of 15 amino acids. The ends lost 0 bases at V and 5 bases at J; junction bases unmatched: 0. The germline gives CDR1 LNHNV, CDR2 YYDKDF (reference sequence). The CDR3: CATSREDRDNSPLHF. The CDR3 DNA follows: TGTGCCACCAGCAGAGAGGACAGGGATAATTCACCCCTCCACTTT.

The genes are TRBV9 and TRBJ2-7; 7 bases are a match to TRBD2. V was pared by 4 bases and J by 1 base, with 11 bases of the junction left unmatched. This CDR3 comprises 16 residues. Germline V gene lookup returns CDR1 SGDLS and CDR2 YYNGEE. This CDR3 is CASSSLEGRGSYEQYF. The CDR3 nucleotides read TGTGCCAGCAGCTCCTTGGAGGGGCGGGGGTCCTACGAGCAGTACTTC.

V and J are TRBV9 and TRBJ1-1; D uncertain. The length of the CDR3 is 15 residues. V lost 1 base and J lost 4, with 14 bases in between. Looked up from germline, CDR1 is SGDLS and CDR2 is YYNGEE. CDR3 sequence reads: CASSVRWEGGTEAFF. The CDR3 DNA reads as TGTGCCAGCAGCGTAAGATGGGAAGGAGGCACTGAAGCTTTCTTT.

This clonotype was found once. The junction differs from germline at one of its ends, possibly a read error. The chain recombines TRBV10-3 with TRBJ1-4; perhaps TRBD1 as D (5 bases). CDR1 ENHRY and CDR2 SYGVKD come from the germline V gene. This CDR3 has 12 amino acids. CDR3 residues: CASSFYLGELFF. Here the CDR3 DNA reads TGTGCCAGCAGTTTCTACCTGGGGGAACTGTTTTTT.

The chain links TRBV2 to TRBJ2-2, with TRBD1 identical over 10 bases. The CDR3 runs to 14 residues. The germline gives CDR1 SNHLY, CDR2 FYNNEI. V was clipped by 6 bases and J by 7 bases; unmatched bases: 5. The CDR3 protein is CASRDRGFSGELFF. Here the CDR3 DNA reads TGTGCCAGCAGGGACAGGGGGTTTAGCGGGGAGCTGTTTTTT.

This clonotype was recorded at least ten times. CDR3 bases: TGCGCCAGCAGTGACCCCGGACAGGGGTTGAGAGAGCAGTACTTC. Amino acids: CASSDPGQGLREQYF. The rearrangement joins TRBV10-1 to TRBJ2-7; 9 bases are shared with TRBD1. Germline loops: CDR1 WNHNN, CDR2 SYGVQD (reference sequence). The J segment lost 7 bases and the V segment lost 3 bases, leaving 10 bases of the junction unmatched. This CDR3 comprises 15 residues.

There are a few counts of this clonotype. A much larger clonotype is one base distant, so this may be a read error. This sequence joins TRBV2 and TRBJ2-2; the D gene is possibly TRBD2 (6 bases). The length of the CDR3 is 11 residues. Trimming left V 9 bases short and J 6 bases short, with 8 bases between. Per germline, CDR1 SNHLY and CDR2 FYNNEI. In DNA, the CDR3 is TGTGCCAGAAGGGAGGCCGGGGAGCTGTTTTTT. It yields the protein CARREAGELFF.

In regard to this clonotype: It may be a read error: a sequence one base away is much more abundant. The conserved phenylalanine or tryptophan normally closing the CDR3 is absent here, so this likely arose from a read error. The chain combines TRBV7-2 with TRBJ1-6, with TRBD1 matching 7 bases. The length of the CDR3 is 14 residues. Trimming cost V 4 bases and J 6 bases; bases outside gene matches: 3. Per germline, CDR1 SGHTA and CDR2 FQGNSA. The CDR3 here is CASSSGQSNSPLHS. The DNA for the CDR3 is TGTGCCAGCAGCTCGGGACAGAGTAATTCACCCCTCCACTCT.

This clonotype turned up a few times. The chain has TRBV20-1 and TRBJ2-1; D is ambiguous. V was shortened by 3 bases and J by 10 bases, with 16 bases between the two germline ends. The CDR3 loop spans 13 amino acids. Germline loops: CDR1 DFQATT, CDR2 SNEGSKA (reference sequence). The DNA for the CDR3 is TGCAGTGCTAGTCCAATCTCACCTCGGGAGCAGTTCTTC. Residues: CSASPISPREQFF.

This clonotype was detected many times. The CDR3 coding sequence is TGTGCCAGCGCAGTAGGGACAGTCGCCACTGAAGCTTTCTTT. It is translated as CASAVGTVATEAFF. The chain recombines TRBV2 with TRBJ1-1; 7 bases are shared with TRBD1. Per germline, CDR1 SNHLY and CDR2 FYNNEI. CDR3 length equals 14 residues. V gave up 8 bases and J gave up 4 bases; unmatched junction bases: 10.

This clonotype was observed many times. The V and J genes are TRBV7-3 and TRBJ1-2, with D possibly being TRBD1 (5 bases). The length of the CDR3 is 14 residues. Germline CDR1 is SGHTA and CDR2 is FQGTGA. V shed 3 bases and J shed 4 bases, with 12 bases lying between them. Written as DNA, the CDR3 is TGTGCCAGCAGCTTGTGGGGCAGTTCCTATGGCTACACCTTC. This codes for CASSLWGSSYGYTF.

This rearrangement joins TRBV6-1 to TRBJ1-3; 7 bases map to TRBD1. CDR3 size: 15 residues. Trimming removed 3 bases from V and 0 bases from J; junction bases left unmatched: 2. CDR1 MNHNS and CDR2 SASEGT come from the germline V gene. The CDR3 loop is CASSETGISGNTIYF. DNA for the CDR3: TGTGCCAGCAGTGAGACAGGGATCTCTGGAAACACCATATATTTT.